Detailed here is one TCR beta chain. The antigen remains unidentified. Whether given at about 4 or about 12 weeks, second doses were pooled. The source of the sample is a study of T cell responses to AZD1222 COVID-19 vaccine. Findings and limits, study-wide: Clonal diversity was possibly underestimated; the donors were predominantly white British and more often female. Recipients of two AZD1222 doses showed rising Spike-specific TCR breadth and depth.

The CDR3 is 18 amino acids. In germline, CDR1 is PRHDT, CDR2 FYEKMQ (reference sequence). Trimming took 0 bases from V and 8 from J; bases not matched to a gene: 17. This table comes from immunoSEQ multiplex PCR, and its TCRdb copy is limited to in-frame clones, with some not included. This table holds 110,000 or so clones, around 89% found once. This receptor was identified in an adult who received the AZD1222 COVID-19 vaccine. The rearrangement links TRBV13 to TRBJ2-3; 7 bases align to TRBD2. The sample in question was peripheral blood, obtained 28 days after the second AZD1222 dose. This CDR3 reads CASSLGFIGGSLPATQYF. The CDR3 DNA reads as TGTGCCAGCAGCTTAGGATTTATCGGCGGGAGCCTTCCCGCTACGCAGTATTTT.